This T cell receptor beta chain originates from a study of CD8+CD57+ T cells in acquired aplastic anemia. This clonotype occurred many times. Germline V lookup: CDR1 LNHDA, CDR2 SQIVND (reference sequence). The length of the CDR3 is 14 residues. The germline V and J ends were trimmed by 7 bases and 4 bases, with 16 bases remaining between them. Individuals selected for sequencing had exhibited CD8+CD57+ cell expansion on flow cytometry. CDR3 and TCR beta VDJ profiling relied on a genomic DNA template. TCRdb itself ran the reads through MiXCR, one entry per CDR3 protein. The data show approximately 200,000 distinct CDR3 sequences, about half seen once.

Sequences were obtained from sorted CD4+, CD8+, or CD8+CD57+ T cells (not recorded which) from PBMCs. V usage is TRBV19 and J usage is TRBJ1-1; D unclear. The sequence was collected from a human donor with aplastic anemia. CDR3 in DNA: TGTGCCAGTACCGTCGGTGCGGTGCCCACTGAAGCTTTCTTT. This codes for CASTVGAVPTEAFF. Filled out from reference TRBV19 and TRBJ1-1, the complete variable domain reads DGGITQSPKYLFRKEGQNVTLSCEQNLNHDAMYWYRQDPGQGLRLIYYSQIVNDFQKGDIAEGYSVSREKKESFPLTVTSAQKNPTAFYLCASTVGAVPTEAFFGQGTRLTVV.